This TCR beta chain was captured by sequencing in a study of blood T cell repertoires in COVID-19. In the authors' workflow: Amplification of reference gene primers was used by the study to estimate nucleated cell counts. The assay was immunoSEQ multiplex PCR, and TCRdb's table has in-frame clones only and misses some. The DNA was the basis for D and trimming; V, J and clone size are from that table. The sample holds tens of thousands of clones, roughly nine tenths seen once. The V gene's germline CDR1 is MNHEY and CDR2 SMNVEV (reference sequence). V was clipped by 8 bases and J by 6 bases; unmatched bases: 7. The CDR3 covers 13 residues.

The specimen was peripheral blood. The chain carries TRBV27 and TRBJ1-5; 7 bases match TRBD1. The sequence was obtained from a man aged 55 to 70 with acute or convalescent COVID-19. CDR3 DNA: TGTGCCAGCCGACAGGGTGAAGGTCAGCCCCAGCATTTT. Amino acids: CASRQGEGQPQHF.